The 14 T cell receptor beta chains below all came from one sample that was sequenced in a study of Graves' ophthalmopathy and Graves' hyperthyroidism. RNA transcripts served as template for amplifying TCR beta CDR3 sequences. HTBI primers served in a first-round RT-PCR, which a second-round multiplex PCR followed. TCRdb re-called the multiplex PCR reads through MiXCR, storing one row per CDR3 protein. The data hold about 1.1 million distinct CDR3 sequences, with about 36% observed a single time. Specimen: peripheral blood or thyroid tissue (not recorded which). These receptors were collected from an adult man with Graves' hyperthyroidism.

A note on this clonotype: This clone may be a read error of a much larger clone one base away. V and J are TRBV6-2 or TRBV6-3 and TRBJ1-1, with 9 bases identical to TRBD1. V lost 6 bases, J lost 6 bases, and 8 bases stayed unmatched. Per germline, CDR1 MNHEY and CDR2 SVGEGT. The CDR3 contains 14 residues. Here the CDR3 reads CASRSQGANAEAFF. CDR3 DNA sequence: TGTGCCAGCAGATCACAGGGGGCTAACGCTGAAGCTTTCTTT.

This clonotype was observed a few times. This rearrangement joins TRBV15 to TRBJ2-7; D remains unclear. The CDR3 is 13 amino acids. Germline CDR1 reads LNHNV; CDR2 reads YYDKDF (reference sequence). The V end was cut by 3 bases, the J end by 6 bases, with 12 bases between. CDR3 protein: CATSSDPSGEQYF. CDR3 DNA sequence: TGTGCCACCAGCAGTGACCCCTCTGGCGAGCAGTACTTC.

This clonotype was counted at least ten times. The rearrangement uses TRBV10-2 and TRBJ1-1; D perhaps matches TRBD1 (6 bases). Trimming cost V 4 bases and J 3 bases, with 9 bases left between them. The CDR3 runs 13 residues. Germline V gene data show CDR1 as WSHSY and CDR2 as SAAADI. CDR3 amino acids: CASSGTVYTEAFF. CDR3 in DNA: TGCGCCAGCAGTGGGACAGTGTACACTGAAGCTTTCTTT.

The J gene is TRBJ1-1, the V gene TRBV7-9; the D is unclear. V was trimmed by 4 bases and J by 4 bases, leaving 10 bases between them. The germline V gene has CDR1 SEHNR and CDR2 FQNEAQ (reference sequence). This CDR3 comprises 13 residues. CDR3 nucleotides: TGTGCCAGCAGCTCCAGTCGAAGCACTGAAGCTTTCTTT. Translated: CASSSSRSTEAFF.

This clonotype has ten or more counts. V usage is TRBV12-3 or TRBV12-4 and J usage is TRBJ1-1; D remains unclear. The CDR3 totals 12 residues. Trimming pared 3 bases from V and 6 bases from J, leaving 8 bases between. CDR3 nucleotides: TGTGCCAGCAGTTTCGGGCCTTCTGAAGCTTTCTTT. Encoded protein: CASSFGPSEAFF.

J is TRBJ1-5 and V is TRBV9; D perhaps matches TRBD1 (6 bases). Trimming cost V 5 bases and J 5 bases, with 17 bases left between them. CDR1 and CDR2 (germline): SGDLS, YYNGEE. This CDR3 region has 15 residues. Written as DNA, the CDR3 is TGTGCCAGCAGTTACTCGGATAACAGGGATCAGCCCCAGCATTTT. It specifies CASSYSDNRDQPQHF.

This chain joins TRBV20-1 and TRBJ2-2; perhaps TRBD1 as D (6 bases). This CDR3 has 15 amino acids. The V gene lost 1 base and the J gene lost 1 base, with 10 bases spanning the gap. Germline CDR1 is DFQATT and CDR2 is SNEGSKA (reference sequence). CDR3 sequence reads: CSARAQTGNTGELFF. The CDR3 DNA follows: TGCAGTGCTAGAGCCCAGACAGGGAACACCGGGGAGCTGTTTTTT.

This clonotype has at least ten counts. V is TRBV19 and J is TRBJ1-1; tentative D call: TRBD1 (5 bases). Germline CDR1 is LNHDA and CDR2 is SQIVND (reference sequence). Trimming took 7 bases from V and 4 from J, leaving 16 bases between them. The CDR3 is 14 amino acids. The CDR3 region is CASTRQYLGTEAFF. The CDR3 nucleotides read TGTGCCAGTACTCGACAGTATCTTGGCACTGAAGCTTTCTTT.

This clonotype was seen at least ten times. At one end, the junction sequence differs from germline, possibly due to a read error. The chain couples TRBV6-5 to TRBJ1-5; 7 bases are shared with TRBD1. There are 15 residues in the CDR3. Germline loops: CDR1 MNHEY, CDR2 SVGAGI. CDR3 protein: CASSYSTGGNQPQHF. In DNA form, the CDR3 reads TGCGCCAGCAGCTACTCCACAGGGGGCAATCAGCCCCAGCATTTT.

Many counts were recorded for this clonotype. The chain carries TRBV24-1 and TRBJ2-6; D remains ambiguous. Deletions cut 7 bases from V and 2 bases from J, with 8 bases between. The CDR3 runs to 14 residues. The germline V gene has CDR1 KGHDR and CDR2 SFDVKD. CDR3 coding DNA: TGTGCCACCAGGAGCGATACTGGGGCCAACGTCCTGACTTTC. It specifies CATRSDTGANVLTF.

The chain combines TRBV4-1 with TRBJ2-6; D not certain. Germline-derived CDR1 and CDR2 are MGHRA and YSYEKL. Deletions cut 11 bases from V and 1 base from J, with 9 bases between. This CDR3 region has 13 residues. The CDR3 reads CAAKASGANVLTF. For the CDR3, the DNA is TGCGCCGCAAAAGCATCTGGGGCCAACGTCCTGACTTTC.

This clonotype was detected a few times. The chain couples TRBV6-5 to TRBJ1-1; unclear D gene. Deletions cut 0 bases from V and 0 bases from J, with 11 bases between. This CDR3 is 16 amino acids long. The germline CDR1 and CDR2 sequences are MNHEY and SVGAGI. The CDR3 DNA sequence: TGTGCCAGCAGTTACTCTTTTTCGTACATGAACACTGAAGCTTTCTTT. It codes for CASSYSFSYMNTEAFF.

This chain joins TRBV20-1 and TRBJ1-5; D remains ambiguous. There are 13 residues in the CDR3. V lost 5 bases and J lost 3, with 11 bases in between. CDR1 and CDR2 (germline): DFQATT, SNEGSKA (reference sequence). The CDR3 region is CSALDRNNQPQHF. The CDR3 bases are TGCAGTGCTCTGGACCGAAACAATCAGCCCCAGCATTTT.

This clonotype was seen repeatedly, ten times or more. The chain joins TRBV11-2 to TRBJ2-5, with a possible D match to TRBD2 (6 bases). Germline V CDR1 and CDR2: SGHAT, FQNNGV. The CDR3 contains 15 residues. Between the trimmed V and J ends, which lost 2 bases and 5 bases, there was a span of 15 bases. CDR3 loop: CASSLLTLREETQYF. CDR3 nucleotides: TGTGCCAGCAGCTTACTGACCCTCCGGGAGGAGACCCAGTACTTC.